Following are 32 T cell receptor beta chains from one sample sequenced in a study of response to subunit inactivated influenza vaccine. MiXCR, applied by TCRdb to the RT-PCR reads, yields one record per CDR3 protein. The sample holds 530,000 or so distinct CDR3 sequences, 14% seen once. The sequenced sample was PBMCs from blood, obtained roughly 12 days after vaccination. The receptors stem from a man aged 50 to 60 who received an inactivated influenza vaccine.

This clonotype was seen only a few times. V is TRBV7-2 and J is TRBJ2-2; 8 bases are shared with TRBD1. V lost 4 bases to trimming and J lost 4 bases; unmatched junction nucleotides: 8. CDR3 size: 16 residues. The V gene's germline CDR1 is SGHTA and CDR2 FQGNSA. The CDR3 DNA reads TGTGCCAGCAGCTCCCGGACAGGGAGCGGCACCGGGGAGCTGTTTTTT. It is translated as CASSSRTGSGTGELFF.

This clonotype has a handful of counts. CDR3 protein: CSARVWGDEQFF. The CDR3 coding sequence is TGCAGTGCTAGAGTGTGGGGCGATGAGCAGTTCTTC. The chain has TRBV20-1 and TRBJ2-1; the D gene is possibly TRBD1 (5 bases). The V end lost 1 base, the J end lost 8 bases, and 9 bases lay between the germline ends. This CDR3 comprises 12 residues. Germline loops: CDR1 DFQATT, CDR2 SNEGSKA (reference sequence).

The chain combines TRBV6-2 or TRBV6-3 with TRBJ2-2; TRBD2 matches at 7 bases. CDR1 and CDR2 (germline): MNHEY, SVGEGT. CDR3 length: 17 amino acids. V shed 3 bases and J 5 bases; nucleotides not matched to a gene: 12. The CDR3 DNA follows: TGTGCCAGCAGTTATCTTTTGTCGACTAGCACTACCGGGGAGCTGTTTTTT. This gives the protein CASSYLLSTSTTGELFF.

This clonotype was found a few times. The chain carries TRBV7-8 and TRBJ1-4; D not certain. The V gene's germline CDR1 is SGHVS and CDR2 FQNEAQ. CDR3 length: 14 residues. The germline V and J ends were trimmed by 5 bases and 1 base, with 8 bases remaining between them. The CDR3 DNA reads as TGTGCCAGCAGCACCTATGAAACTAATGAAAAACTGTTTTTT. Translating gives CASSTYETNEKLFF.

The chain is built from TRBV5-1 and TRBJ2-3, with 12 bases fitting TRBD1. V gave up 5 bases and J gave up 6 bases; unmatched junction bases: 13. CDR1 and CDR2 (germline): SGHRS, YFSETQ. This CDR3 region has 17 residues. In nucleotides, the CDR3 is TGCGCCAGCAGGCGAGGAAGGGGGACAGGGGGCGCGGATACGCAGTATTTT. It specifies CASRRGRGTGGADTQYF.

This chain joins TRBV12-3 or TRBV12-4 and TRBJ2-3, with unresolved D. Deletions cut 3 bases from V and 2 bases from J, with 6 bases between. This CDR3 is 13 amino acids long. CDR3 amino acids: CASSFSDTDTQYF. In nucleotides, the CDR3 is TGTGCCAGCAGTTTTTCTGACACAGATACGCAGTATTTT.

The table lists this clonotype with a few counts. V is TRBV6-2 or TRBV6-3 and J is TRBJ2-7, with D perhaps TRBD1 (6 bases). Germline V CDR1 and CDR2: MNHEY, SVGEGT. The ends were cut back, 2 bases at V and 3 bases at J, with 11 bases in the middle. CDR3 length: 14 residues. CDR3 sequence (DNA): TGTGCCAGCAGTTACAGGCAGGGGATCTACGAGCAGTACTTC. It yields the protein CASSYRQGIYEQYF.

This clonotype was observed a handful of times. The chain combines TRBV12-3 or TRBV12-4 with TRBJ1-1; D possibly corresponds to TRBD1 (5 bases). V gave up 2 bases and J gave up 5 bases, with 12 bases separating them. CDR3 size: 14 residues. The CDR3 reads CASSLSGAPTEAFF. Here the CDR3 DNA reads TGTGCCAGCAGTTTATCCGGGGCTCCAACTGAAGCTTTCTTT.

This chain uses TRBV6-1 with TRBJ1-1, with no clear D. The CDR3 loop spans 13 amino acids. Deletions cut 6 bases from V and 3 bases from J, with 11 bases between. From germline, CDR1 is MNHNS and CDR2 SASEGT. This CDR3 reads CASRNQDYTEAFF. In DNA, the CDR3 is TGTGCCAGCAGGAATCAGGATTACACTGAAGCTTTCTTT.

For this clonotype: Possible read error: a much larger clone is one base away. The J gene is TRBJ2-3, the V gene TRBV5-5; D not resolved. The V end lost 0 bases, the J end lost 2 bases, and 13 bases lay between the germline ends. This CDR3 comprises 16 residues. Germline V gene data show CDR1 as SGHKS and CDR2 as YYEKEE (reference sequence). The CDR3 coding sequence is TGTGCCAGCAGCTTGGGGGCGGTGACCATCACAGATACGCAGTATTTT. Residues: CASSLGAVTITDTQYF.

The chain carries TRBV12-3 or TRBV12-4 and TRBJ1-5; no firm D call. Between the trimmed V and J ends, which lost 6 bases and 6 bases, there was a span of 12 bases. The CDR3 totals 13 residues. CDR3: CASRGGAPQPQHF. The CDR3 DNA reads as TGTGCCAGCAGGGGAGGAGCCCCTCAGCCCCAGCATTTT.

This clonotype appeared a few times. The V call is TRBV6-1, the J call TRBJ1-2; 9 bases agree with TRBD1. This CDR3 contains 14 residues. The germline CDR1 and CDR2 sequences are MNHNS and SASEGT. V lost 6 bases to trimming and J lost 8 bases; unmatched junction nucleotides: 10. The CDR3 here is CASRGVGQGLGYTF. The CDR3 DNA follows: TGTGCCAGCAGGGGAGTGGGACAGGGATTGGGCTACACCTTC.

The chain links TRBV27 to TRBJ2-7; TRBD1 matches 10 bases. Germline loops: CDR1 MNHEY, CDR2 SMNVEV (reference sequence). The V gene end was trimmed by 5 bases and the J gene end by 5 bases; junction bases not matched to a gene: 9. This CDR3 comprises 15 residues. The CDR3 DNA reads as TGTGCCAGCAGTGGAGTCGGGACAGGGGTCCACGAGCAGTACTTC. Translation gives CASSGVGTGVHEQYF.

This clonotype was observed a few times. The rearrangement links TRBV6-2 or TRBV6-3 to TRBJ1-1, with 8 bases fitting TRBD1. The V gene end was trimmed by 5 bases and the J gene end by 6 bases; junction bases not matched to a gene: 8. Germline CDR1 MNHEY, CDR2 SVGEGT. This CDR3 is built from 14 residues. Here the CDR3 DNA reads TGTGCCAGCAGTCGTCGACAGGGGCTCGCTGAAGCTTTCTTT. Protein product: CASSRRQGLAEAFF.

In this sample, this clonotype turned up many times. The chain couples TRBV5-4 to TRBJ2-1; 7 nucleotides align to TRBD1. V shed 7 bases and J 3 bases; nucleotides not matched to a gene: 13. The CDR3 totals 16 residues. Germline-derived CDR1 and CDR2 are SGHNT and YYREEE (reference sequence). The CDR3 loop is CASSPSTGRVYNEQFF. The CDR3 nucleotides read TGTGCCAGCTCACCCTCGACAGGGCGAGTCTACAATGAGCAGTTCTTC.

In this sample, this clonotype turned up a few times. This rearrangement joins TRBV11-2 to TRBJ1-4, with D possibly matching TRBD1 (5 bases). Trimming pared 3 bases from V and 5 bases from J, leaving 13 bases between. Germline CDR1 SGHAT, CDR2 FQNNGV. There are 15 residues in the CDR3. The CDR3 loop is CASSFGHRLNEKLFF. Here the CDR3 DNA reads TGTGCCAGCAGCTTTGGACATCGACTCAATGAAAAACTGTTTTTT. Filled out from reference TRBV11-2 and TRBJ1-4, the complete variable domain reads EAGVAQSPRYKIIEKRQSVAFWCNPISGHATLYWYQQILGQGPKLLIQFQNNGVVDDSQLPKDRFSAERLKGVDSTLKIQPAKLEDSAVYLCASSFGHRLNEKLFFGSGTQLSVL.

This chain links TRBV3-1 with TRBJ2-2; TRBD2 is a possible D gene (6 bases). The CDR3 has 17 residues. CDR1 and CDR2 from the germline V gene are LGHDT and YNNKEL (reference sequence). Trimming shortened V by 5 bases and J by 7 bases, and 23 bases separated the two germline ends. The CDR3 sequence is CASSAGGTPFRSGELFF. For the CDR3, the DNA is TGTGCCAGCAGCGCCGGAGGGACTCCCTTTAGGAGCGGGGAGCTGTTTTTT.

J is TRBJ2-3 and V is TRBV12-3 or TRBV12-4; D may match TRBD1 or TRBD2 (5 bases each). The V gene lost 1 base and the J gene lost 6 bases, with 17 bases spanning the gap. This CDR3 has 16 residues. CDR3 sequence reads: CASSLGAGTIGDTQYF. As DNA, the CDR3 is TGTGCCAGCAGTTTAGGGGCTGGGACGATTGGTGATACGCAGTATTTT.

This clonotype has more than one count but fewer than ten. This chain connects TRBV7-9 to TRBJ2-7, with 12 positions matching TRBD1. The CDR3 has 15 residues. CDR1 is SEHNR and CDR2 is FQNEAQ in the germline V gene (reference sequence). Germline trimming cut 8 bases from V and 6 bases from J; bases unmatched to any gene: 11. As DNA, the CDR3 is TGTGCCAGCTCCGTTATAGGGACAGGGGGCAGCGAGCAGTACTTC. Translated: CASSVIGTGGSEQYF.

This clonotype was picked up a small number of times. V is TRBV4-3 and J is TRBJ2-1, with D perhaps TRBD2 (6 bases). The germline V and J ends were trimmed by 4 bases and 2 bases, with 15 bases remaining between them. Per the germline V gene, CDR1 is LGHNA and CDR2 is YSLEER. The CDR3 totals 16 residues. The CDR3 DNA is TGCGCCAGCAGCCGTGCAACTAGCCTCCCCTACAATGAGCAGTTCTTC. Its translation: CASSRATSLPYNEQFF.

This clonotype came up a few times. The chain uses TRBV20-1 and TRBJ2-2, with D possibly matching TRBD2 (6 bases). The V and J ends lost 0 bases and 0 bases respectively, with 11 bases between them. Germline V gene sequence: CDR1 DFQATT, CDR2 SNEGSKA (reference sequence). The CDR3 totals 16 residues. The CDR3 protein is CSAREDGGANTGELFF. CDR3 sequence (DNA): TGCAGTGCTAGAGAAGACGGAGGGGCGAACACCGGGGAGCTGTTTTTT.

The sample holds a few counts of this clonotype. V usage is TRBV6-5 and J usage is TRBJ2-5; D tentatively reads TRBD1 or TRBD2 (6 bases each). The V gene's germline CDR1 is MNHEY and CDR2 SVGAGI. V lost 4 bases, J lost 5 bases, and 17 bases lay in between. CDR3 length equals 15 residues. The CDR3 loop is CASSSLTGGMETQYF. The CDR3 region has the DNA TGTGCCAGCAGTTCTTTGACAGGAGGGATGGAGACCCAGTACTTC.

This clonotype was recorded a few times. The chain couples TRBV7-8 to TRBJ2-7; TRBD2 matches at 7 bases. CDR1 and CDR2 from the germline V gene are SGHVS and FQNEAQ. After removal of 2 bases from V and 2 bases from J, the junction contained 6 bases not matched to a gene. CDR3 length equals 15 residues. The CDR3 loop is CASSLSVGRAYEQYF. The DNA for the CDR3 is TGTGCCAGCAGCTTAAGCGTTGGGAGGGCCTACGAGCAGTACTTC.

The chain recombines TRBV7-2 with TRBJ2-1; possible D gene TRBD1, 5 bases. Germline V gene sequence: CDR1 SGHTA, CDR2 FQGNSA. V was trimmed by 8 bases and J by 6 bases, leaving 14 bases between them. The CDR3 is 13 residues long. In DNA form, the CDR3 reads TGTGCCAGCCATCCTAGGGGCGGCAATGAGCAGTTCTTC. Translation: CASHPRGGNEQFF.

This clonotype was counted only a few times. This chain uses TRBV28 with TRBJ2-2, with D hard to call. V was trimmed by 5 bases and J by 4 bases, leaving 5 bases between them. Looked up from germline, CDR1 is MDHEN and CDR2 is SYDVKM. The CDR3 covers 12 residues. This chain's CDR3 is CASSVSTGELFF. DNA for the CDR3: TGTGCCAGCAGTGTTAGCACCGGGGAGCTGTTTTTT. The full variable domain, its missing parts supplied by reference TRBV28 and TRBJ2-2, is DVKVTQSSRYLVKRTGEKVFLECVQDMDHENMFWYRQDPGLGLRLIYFSYDVKMKEKGDIPEGYSVSREKKERFSLILESASTNQTSMYLCASSVSTGELFFGEGSRLTVL.

V usage is TRBV4-3 and J usage is TRBJ2-5; D may be TRBD2 (6 bases). There are 15 residues in the CDR3. Deletions cut 4 bases from V and 0 bases from J, with 12 bases between. Germline CDR1 is LGHNA and CDR2 is YSLEER. The CDR3 protein is CASSRARDYQETQYF. In nucleotides, the CDR3 is TGCGCCAGCAGCCGCGCCCGGGACTACCAAGAGACCCAGTACTTC.

V is TRBV7-2 and J is TRBJ1-6, with D possibly being TRBD1 (6 bases). This CDR3 has 13 residues. V lost 7 bases, J lost 8 bases, and 12 bases lay in between. CDR1 and CDR2 (germline): SGHTA, FQGNSA. CDR3 loop: CASTRRGYSPLHF. CDR3 sequence (DNA): TGTGCCAGCACCCGGAGGGGGTATTCACCCCTCCACTTT.

This clonotype has more than one count but fewer than ten. The CDR3 DNA is TGCAGCGTATCTCCGGGACTTCGGTCCGAGACCCAGTACTTC. Its protein product is CSVSPGLRSETQYF. This sequence joins TRBV29-1 and TRBJ2-5; perhaps TRBD2 as D (6 bases). CDR1 and CDR2 from the germline V gene are SQVTM and ANQGSEA. V was trimmed by 6 bases and J by 5 bases, leaving 19 bases between them. The CDR3 is 14 amino acids.

The V gene is TRBV7-2, the J gene TRBJ2-7, with 7 bases that match TRBD1. The CDR3 consists of 14 residues. V gave up 2 bases and J gave up 4 bases; unmatched junction bases: 5. Germline CDR1 is SGHTA and CDR2 is FQGNSA. CDR3 DNA: TGTGCCAGCAGCTTACACAGGGACAGATACGAGCAGTACTTC. It translates to CASSLHRDRYEQYF.

This sequence joins TRBV25-1 and TRBJ2-7; D tentatively fits TRBD1 or TRBD2 (5 bases each). This CDR3 is built from 13 residues. Trimming took 3 bases from V and 8 from J, leaving 14 bases between them. Germline CDR1 MGHDK, CDR2 SYGVNS. CDR3 in amino acids: CASSDGTALKQYF. CDR3 DNA sequence: TGTGCCAGCAGTGATGGGACGGCCCTCAAGCAGTACTTC.

This clonotype has a handful of counts. This chain uses TRBV4-2 with TRBJ1-3; a possible D gene is TRBD1 (5 bases). The ends were cut back, 4 bases at V and 0 bases at J, with 10 bases in the middle. Germline lookup yields CDR1 LGHNA and CDR2 YNFKEQ. CDR3 length: 15 residues. The CDR3 protein is CASSPETVSGNTIYF. The CDR3 region has the DNA TGTGCCAGCAGCCCTGAGACAGTCTCTGGAAACACCATATATTTT.

The V gene is TRBV28, the J gene TRBJ2-7; D call uncertain. V lost 6 bases and J 0 bases, leaving 12 bases between the germline ends. The CDR3 covers 14 residues. Per the germline V gene, CDR1 is MDHEN and CDR2 is SYDVKM. The DNA of the CDR3 is TGTGCCAGCAGCCCAGTCTTGGGCTCCTACGAGCAGTACTTC. It specifies CASSPVLGSYEQYF.